This T cell receptor (beta chain) was sequenced for a study of blood T cell repertoires in COVID-19. Under the authors' procedure: The authors estimated nucleated cell counts from reference gene primer amplification. Clones were sequenced by immunoSEQ multiplex PCR, and TCRdb holds only the in-frame ones, with some missing. That table supplies the V and J calls and clone size; D and trimming were determined from the DNA. The repertoire holds 150,000 to 200,000 clones, with more than 75% as singletons. Germline CDR1 reads MDHEN; CDR2 reads SYDVKM. The CDR3 consists of 17 residues. Losses at the gene ends were 6 bases for V and 2 bases for J; bases not matched to a gene: 13.

Sequencing was done on a sample of peripheral blood. This sequence was found in a human donor in a cohort sampled during active COVID-19. This sequence joins TRBV28 and TRBJ2-1; 7 bases map to TRBD2. CDR3 DNA sequence: TGTGCCAGCAGGTGGGGGGGAGGGCCGGTAACCTACAATGAGCAGTTCTTC. Residues: CASRWGGGPVTYNEQFF.